Listed below are T cell receptor beta chains from one sample, sequenced in a study of cytomegalovirus exposure and HLA in healthy donors. Clones were read by immunoSEQ multiplex PCR, and TCRdb kept only the in-frame ones, dropping some. This table holds approximately 110,000 clones, about 78% found once. The sample consisted of PBMCs. These receptors were obtained from a woman between 40 and 55 years old in good health and CMV-seropositive. Both conserved end residues are part of each CDR3. A D gene is named only where the DNA matches it firmly. Some rows mark clone size as missing; the rest say once, few, many or name a class of expanded clone.

V,D,size,J,DNA,CDR3
TRBV27,TRBD1,-,TRBJ2-7,TGTGCCAGCCGCTTTACGAGGGGGCTTTACGAGCAGTACTTC,CASRFTRGLYEQYF
TRBV19,-,-,TRBJ1-1,TGTGCCAGTAGTAGAACAGGGCTGAACACTGAAGCTTTCTTT,CASSRTGLNTEAFF
TRBV11-2,-,-,TRBJ2-1,TGTGCCAGCAGCTCCTACGGGACACCAAACAATGAGCAGTTCTTC,CASSSYGTPNNEQFF
TRBV5-4,TRBD2,-,TRBJ2-5,TGTGCCAGCAGGTCGGGAGCGGGGGGACAAGAGACCCAGTACTTC,CASRSGAGGQETQYF
TRBV10-3,TRBD1,-,TRBJ1-4,TGTGCCATCAGTGAGTGGCAGGGAAACAGGGGTTCACTGTTTTTT,CAISEWQGNRGSLFF
TRBV5-1,-,-,TRBJ2-1,TGCGCCAGCAGCTCGCCTAACAATGAGCAGTTCTTC,CASSSPNNEQFF
TRBV29-1,-,-,TRBJ1-2,TGCAGCGTTGAAGATGGCAGCTATGGCTACACCTTC,CSVEDGSYGYTF
TRBV7-8,TRBD1,-,TRBJ1-1,TGTGCCAGCAGCTTAGTCCGATCAGGGGGCATCACTGAAGCTTTCTTT,CASSLVRSGGITEAFF
TRBV19,-,-,TRBJ1-4,TGTGCCAGTAGTATAGGGGGCGACAGGCTTAATGAAAAACTGTTTTTT,CASSIGGDRLNEKLFF
TRBV5-4,TRBD1,few,TRBJ2-7,TGTGCCAGCAGCTCCGGGACAGACTTCTACGAGCAGTACTTC,CASSSGTDFYEQYF
TRBV5-4,-,-,TRBJ2-7,TGTGCCAGCAGCTTAAAACTAGGCTACGAGCAGTACTTC,CASSLKLGYEQYF
TRBV7-3,-,-,TRBJ1-1,TGTGCCAGCAGCTTAAGGGGCTTGAACACTGAAGCTTTCTTT,CASSLRGLNTEAFF
TRBV10-3,-,-,TRBJ1-5,TGTGCCATCAGTGAGTCCGTCAATCAGCCCCAGCATTTT,CAISESVNQPQHF
TRBV5-1,-,many,TRBJ1-4,TGCGCCAGCAGCTTGGGGACCGACTGGGCGGGAGAAAAACTGTTTTTT,CASSLGTDWAGEKLFF
TRBV9,TRBD2,-,TRBJ2-3,TGTGCCAGCAGCGTAGGTCTAGCGGGGGCCACAGATACGCAGTATTTT,CASSVGLAGATDTQYF
TRBV4-2,TRBD1,-,TRBJ1-5,TGTGCCAGCAGCCAACCCCAGGGGGCACAGGCCCAGCCCCAGCATTTT,CASSQPQGAQAQPQHF
TRBV6-1,TRBD1,-,TRBJ1-5,TGTGCCAGCGGACAGGAGAGCAATCAGCCCCAGCATTTT,CASGQESNQPQHF